The 6 T cell receptor beta chains in this list originate from one sample, sequenced in a study of PD-L1 blockade in urothelial cancer. The time point was: peripheral blood 6 weeks after treatment start. TCRdb keeps only in-frame clones here, not all; method: immunoSEQ multiplex PCR. The sample consists of about 40,000 clones, roughly 82% of them appearing once. Specimen: PBMCs, collected around atezolizumab (anti-PD-L1) treatment. Receptors were obtained from a man between 35 and 55 years old with urothelial cancer.

The CDR3 here is CASSRGQGKETQYF. The CDR3 DNA is TGTGCCAGCTCTCGGGGACAGGGAAAAGAGACCCAGTACTTC. The rearrangement links TRBV5-4 to TRBJ2-5; 9 bases line up with TRBD1. Unmatched junction bases numbered 7, after V lost 7 bases and J lost 3 bases. The length of the CDR3 is 14 residues. The germline V gene has CDR1 SGHNT and CDR2 YYREEE (reference sequence).

The V gene is TRBV14, the J gene TRBJ2-5, with 7 bases aligning to TRBD1. V lost 1 base and J lost 5; bases outside the gene matches: 10. The germline gives CDR1 SGHDN, CDR2 FVKESK. The CDR3 totals 16 residues. The CDR3 DNA reads TGTGCCAGCAGCCAAGTAAGGCAATCACAGGGGGAGACCCAGTACTTC. Its protein product is CASSQVRQSQGETQYF.

This chain links TRBV11-3 with TRBJ2-1, with D possibly matching TRBD2 (6 bases). Trimming left V 5 bases short and J 9 bases short, with 20 bases between. The CDR3 consists of 15 residues. The V gene's germline CDR1 is SGHNT and CDR2 YENEEA. CDR3 protein: CASSPRLDGLGEQFF. The CDR3 nucleotides read TGTGCCAGCAGCCCTCGACTAGACGGCCTGGGTGAGCAGTTCTTC.

The chain has TRBV28 and TRBJ1-1; 8 positions agree with TRBD1. CDR1 and CDR2 from the germline V gene are MDHEN and SYDVKM. This CDR3 contains 13 residues. With 6 bases clipped from V and 5 bases from J, the junction kept 5 bases outside the gene matches. The CDR3 coding sequence is TGTGCCAGCAGCCGCACAGGGGGAACTGAAGCTTTCTTT. It codes for CASSRTGGTEAFF.

There are a few counts of this clone. V gene TRBV7-2 combines with J gene TRBJ2-5; D perhaps matches TRBD2 (7 bases). The CDR3 consists of 14 residues. The germline V and J ends were trimmed by 4 bases and 4 bases, with 13 bases remaining between them. Germline loops: CDR1 SGHTA, CDR2 FQGNSA. CDR3 DNA sequence: TGTGCCAGCAGCTGGGACCGGGGGGCAGAGACCCAGTACTTC. Translation gives CASSWDRGAETQYF.

This clone occurred once. In DNA, the CDR3 is TGTGCCAGCAGCTTAGTTGCTAGCGGTAGCTCCTACAATGAGCAGTTCTTC. Translated, it gives CASSLVASGSSYNEQFF. The chain links TRBV7-2 to TRBJ2-1; TRBD2 matches 7 bases. The CDR3 covers 17 residues. V lost 1 base, J lost 0 bases, and 6 bases stayed unmatched. CDR1 and CDR2 (germline): SGHTA, FQGNSA.